The clone carrying this T cell receptor (beta chain) has only a few counts. The antigen is unknown. The data belong to a study of blood T cells in healthy people across ages. General observations from the study: Estimated diversity that came from one million T cells was considered an underestimate.

Primed by a sample-barcoded 5' primer and a J-beta primer mix, a second PCR proceeded for 7 to 11 cycles. A template-switch adaptor containing 12 random nucleotides labeled each cDNA molecule. Sequencing of every sample gave 2.5 million or more CDR3-containing paired-end reads. TCRdb redid the calling of the 5' RACE reads with MiXCR, one entry per CDR3 protein. The sample yields 1.5 million or so distinct CDR3 sequences, approximately 43% seen once. The CDR3 runs to 14 residues. Trimming left V 7 bases short and J 8 bases short, with 15 bases between. From germline, CDR1 is MNHEY and CDR2 SMNVEV (reference sequence).

The chain recombines TRBV27 with TRBJ1-6, with D possibly TRBD1 on 6 matching bases. Sequencing used blood. The sequence came from a woman younger than 35 in good health. This chain's CDR3 is CASNTRGGDSPLHF. The CDR3 DNA reads as TGTGCCAGCAATACCAGGGGAGGTGATTCACCCCTCCACTTT.